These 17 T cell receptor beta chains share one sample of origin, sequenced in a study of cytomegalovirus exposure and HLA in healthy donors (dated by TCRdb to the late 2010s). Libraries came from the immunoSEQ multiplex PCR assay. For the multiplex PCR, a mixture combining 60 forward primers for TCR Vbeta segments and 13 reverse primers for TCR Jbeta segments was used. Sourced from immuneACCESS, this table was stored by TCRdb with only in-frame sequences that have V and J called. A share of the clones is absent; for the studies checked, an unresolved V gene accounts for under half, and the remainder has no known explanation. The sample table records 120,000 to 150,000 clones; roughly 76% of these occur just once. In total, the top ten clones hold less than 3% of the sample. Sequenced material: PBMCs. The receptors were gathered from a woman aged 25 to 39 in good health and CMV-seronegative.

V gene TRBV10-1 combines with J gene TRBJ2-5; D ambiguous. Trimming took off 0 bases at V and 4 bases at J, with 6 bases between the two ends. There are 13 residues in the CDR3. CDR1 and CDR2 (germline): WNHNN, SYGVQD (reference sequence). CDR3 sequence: CASSESSVETQYF. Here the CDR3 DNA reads TGCGCCAGCAGTGAGTCGAGTGTAGAGACCCAGTACTTC.

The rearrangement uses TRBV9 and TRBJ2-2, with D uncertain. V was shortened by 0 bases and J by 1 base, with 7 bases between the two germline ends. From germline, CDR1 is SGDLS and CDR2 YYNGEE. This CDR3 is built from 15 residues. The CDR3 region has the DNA TGTGCCAGCAGCGTAGCCCAGTGGAACACCGGGGAGCTGTTTTTT. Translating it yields CASSVAQWNTGELFF. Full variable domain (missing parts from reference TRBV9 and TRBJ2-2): DSGVTQTPKHLITATGQRVTLRCSPRSGDLSVYWYQQSLDQGLQFLIQYYNGEERAKGNILERFSAQQFPDLHSELNLSSLELGDSALYFCASSVAQWNTGELFFGEGSRLTVL.

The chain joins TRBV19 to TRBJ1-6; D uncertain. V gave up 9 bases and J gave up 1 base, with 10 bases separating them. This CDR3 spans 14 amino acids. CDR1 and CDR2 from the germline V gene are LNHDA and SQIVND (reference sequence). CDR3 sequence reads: CASSRESYNSPLHF. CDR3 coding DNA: TGTGCCAGCAGCCGGGAATCCTATAATTCACCCCTCCACTTT.

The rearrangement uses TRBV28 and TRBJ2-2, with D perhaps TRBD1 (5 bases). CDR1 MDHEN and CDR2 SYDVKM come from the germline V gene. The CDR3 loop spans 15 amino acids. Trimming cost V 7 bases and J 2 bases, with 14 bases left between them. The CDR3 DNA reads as TGTGCCAGCACTAGGGGCGACGTCAACACCGGGGAGCTGTTTTTT. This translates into CASTRGDVNTGELFF.

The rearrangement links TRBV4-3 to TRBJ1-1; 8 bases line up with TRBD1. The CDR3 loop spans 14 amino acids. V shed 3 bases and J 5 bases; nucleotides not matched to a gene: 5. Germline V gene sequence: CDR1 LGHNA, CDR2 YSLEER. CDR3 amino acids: CASSHSTGETEAFF. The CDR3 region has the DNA TGCGCCAGCAGCCACTCGACAGGGGAAACTGAAGCTTTCTTT.

CDR3: CASSISPGQGAGELFF. CDR3 in DNA: TGTGCCAGTAGTATTTCCCCCGGACAGGGGGCCGGGGAGCTGTTTTTT. The chain carries TRBV19 and TRBJ2-2, with 10 bases matching TRBD1. The CDR3 runs 16 residues. In germline, CDR1 is LNHDA, CDR2 SQIVND (reference sequence). Losses at the gene ends were 3 bases for V and 6 bases for J; bases not matched to a gene: 7. Supplemented by reference TRBV19 and TRBJ2-2, the full variable domain reads DGGITQSPKYLFRKEGQNVTLSCEQNLNHDAMYWYRQDPGQGLRLIYYSQIVNDFQKGDIAEGYSVSREKKESFPLTVTSAQKNPTAFYLCASSISPGQGAGELFFGEGSRLTVL.

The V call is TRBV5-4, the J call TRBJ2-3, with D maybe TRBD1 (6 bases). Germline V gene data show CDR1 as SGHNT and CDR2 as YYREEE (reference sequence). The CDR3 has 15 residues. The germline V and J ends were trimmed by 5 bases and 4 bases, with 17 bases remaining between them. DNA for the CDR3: TGTGCCAGCAGTTACGGACAGAACCGGGCAGATACGCAGTATTTT. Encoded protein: CASSYGQNRADTQYF.

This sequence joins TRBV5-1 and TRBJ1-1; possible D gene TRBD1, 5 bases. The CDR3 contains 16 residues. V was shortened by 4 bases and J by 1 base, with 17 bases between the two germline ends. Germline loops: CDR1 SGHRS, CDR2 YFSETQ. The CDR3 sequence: CASSPLGGVWNTEAFF. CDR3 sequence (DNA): TGCGCCAGCAGCCCGCTCGGGGGGGTCTGGAACACTGAAGCTTTCTTT.

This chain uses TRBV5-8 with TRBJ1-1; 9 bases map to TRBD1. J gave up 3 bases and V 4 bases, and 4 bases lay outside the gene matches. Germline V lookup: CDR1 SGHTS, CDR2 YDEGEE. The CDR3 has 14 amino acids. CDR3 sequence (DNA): TGTGCCAGCAGCGCGGGACAGGGATACACTGAAGCTTTCTTT. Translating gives CASSAGQGYTEAFF.

The CDR3 DNA reads TGTGCCAGTCTCCACTCCCGGCCAGGGGGCAGCTATGGCTACACCTTC. This codes for CASLHSRPGGSYGYTF. This chain uses TRBV21-1 with TRBJ1-2; the table calls TRBD1, which could not be checked here. TRBV21-1 is a pseudogene segment. There are 16 residues in the CDR3.

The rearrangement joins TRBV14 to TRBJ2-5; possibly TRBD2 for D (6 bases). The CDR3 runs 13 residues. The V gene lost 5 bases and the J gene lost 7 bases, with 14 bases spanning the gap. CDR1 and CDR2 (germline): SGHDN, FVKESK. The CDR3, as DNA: TGTGCCAGCAGCATTGGGGACTTAGGGACCCAGTACTTC. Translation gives CASSIGDLGTQYF.

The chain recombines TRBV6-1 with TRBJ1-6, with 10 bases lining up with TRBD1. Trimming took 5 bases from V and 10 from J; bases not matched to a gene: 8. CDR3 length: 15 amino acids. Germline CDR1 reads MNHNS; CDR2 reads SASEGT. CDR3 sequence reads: CASSRQGADGSPLHF. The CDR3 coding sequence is TGTGCCAGCAGTAGACAGGGGGCGGACGGCTCACCCCTCCACTTT.

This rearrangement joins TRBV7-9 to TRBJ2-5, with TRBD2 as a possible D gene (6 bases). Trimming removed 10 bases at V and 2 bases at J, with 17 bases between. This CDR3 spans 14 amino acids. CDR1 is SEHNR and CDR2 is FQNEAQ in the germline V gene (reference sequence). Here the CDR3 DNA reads TGTGCCACCTCGGACGGGAGAGCTCAAGAGACCCAGTACTTC. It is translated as CATSDGRAQETQYF.

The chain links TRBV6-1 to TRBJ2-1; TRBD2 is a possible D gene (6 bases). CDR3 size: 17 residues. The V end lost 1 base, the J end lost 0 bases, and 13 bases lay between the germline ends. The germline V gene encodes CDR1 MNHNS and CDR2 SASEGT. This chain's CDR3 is CASSEDRGTSSYNEQFF. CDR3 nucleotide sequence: TGTGCCAGCAGTGAAGACCGGGGGACGAGCTCCTACAATGAGCAGTTCTTC.

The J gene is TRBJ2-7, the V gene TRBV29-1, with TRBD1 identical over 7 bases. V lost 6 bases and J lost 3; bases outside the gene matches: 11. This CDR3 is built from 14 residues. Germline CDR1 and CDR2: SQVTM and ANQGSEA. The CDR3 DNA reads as TGCAGCGTCGAACAAAGGACAGGCAACTACGAGCAGTACTTC. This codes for CSVEQRTGNYEQYF.

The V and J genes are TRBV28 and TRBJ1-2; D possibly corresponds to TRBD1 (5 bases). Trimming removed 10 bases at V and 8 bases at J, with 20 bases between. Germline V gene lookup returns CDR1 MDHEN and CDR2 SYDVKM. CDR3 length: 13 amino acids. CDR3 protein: CAIRPGGVGGYTF. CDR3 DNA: TGTGCCATTCGTCCGGGGGGGGTGGGAGGCTACACCTTC.

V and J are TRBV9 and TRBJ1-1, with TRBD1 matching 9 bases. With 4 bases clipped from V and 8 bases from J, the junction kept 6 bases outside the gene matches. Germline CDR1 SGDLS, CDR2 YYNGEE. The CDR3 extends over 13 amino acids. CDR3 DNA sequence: TGTGCCAGCAGCACTATCGGGACAGGGGAAGCTTTCTTT. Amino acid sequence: CASSTIGTGEAFF.